The 24 T cell receptor beta chains below all came from one sample that was sequenced in a study of blood T cell repertoires in COVID-19. Produced via immunoSEQ multiplex PCR; TCRdb's table is partial and in-frame only. Among around 100,000 clones listed, approximately 84% were seen once. Sequencing was carried out using peripheral blood. The receptors shown here come from a woman in her forties with acute or convalescent COVID-19.

The sample holds one count of this clone. The chain is built from TRBV27 and TRBJ2-1; D might be TRBD2 (5 bases). V shed 4 bases and J shed 3 bases, with 10 bases lying between them. The germline CDR1 and CDR2 sequences are MNHEY and SMNVEV (reference sequence). The CDR3 is made up of 14 amino acids. CDR3 protein: CASSWSRDYNEQFF. The CDR3 coding sequence is TGTGCCAGCAGTTGGAGTCGGGACTACAATGAGCAGTTCTTC.

The genes are TRBV3-1 (or the pseudogene TRBV3-2) and TRBJ1-2; unclear D gene. This CDR3 spans 16 amino acids. V lost 2 bases and J 4 bases, leaving 17 bases between the germline ends. In germline, CDR1 is LGHDT, CDR2 YNNKEL (reference sequence). The CDR3 loop is CASSQSSGTASYGYTF. The CDR3, as DNA: TGTGCCAGCAGCCAATCGTCAGGTACCGCAAGCTATGGCTACACCTTC.

The chain recombines TRBV5-4 with TRBJ2-3; 10 bases fit TRBD1. CDR3 length: 16 amino acids. V was clipped by 4 bases and J by 1 base; unmatched bases: 6. Germline V CDR1 and CDR2: SGHNT, YYREEE (reference sequence). This chain's CDR3 is CASSPRQGAGTDTQYF. CDR3 DNA: TGTGCCAGCAGCCCTAGACAGGGGGCTGGCACAGATACGCAGTATTTT.

The chain joins TRBV9 to TRBJ1-3; TRBD1 agrees at 8 bases. Germline CDR1 reads SGDLS; CDR2 reads YYNGEE. The CDR3 has 14 amino acids. Losses at the gene ends were 3 bases for V and 9 bases for J; bases not matched to a gene: 8. CDR3 sequence: CASSGRTGTGTIYF. CDR3 DNA sequence: TGTGCCAGCAGCGGCCGGACAGGGACGGGCACCATATATTTT.

The genes are TRBV20-1 and TRBJ2-3; the match to TRBD2 covers 9 bases. V shed 3 bases, J shed 0 bases, and the junction held 7 bases outside the gene matches. There are 16 residues in the CDR3. CDR1 DFQATT and CDR2 SNEGSKA come from the germline V gene (reference sequence). The CDR3: CSASQPSGVSTDTQYF. The CDR3 DNA reads as TGCAGTGCTAGTCAGCCTAGCGGGGTTAGCACAGATACGCAGTATTTT.

This clone was detected a few times. The chain employs TRBV7-9 and TRBJ2-7; D might be TRBD1 (6 bases). The CDR3 has 17 residues. Trimming stripped 6 bases from V and 0 bases from J, with 21 bases between. Germline assignment: CDR1 SEHNR and CDR2 FQNEAQ (reference sequence). CDR3 protein: CASRPSLRGGSSYEQYF. The CDR3 nucleotides read TGTGCCAGCAGACCCTCCCTGAGAGGGGGTAGCTCCTACGAGCAGTACTTC.

The chain employs TRBV6-5 and TRBJ1-2; 7 bases align to TRBD1. This CDR3 has 13 residues. V lost 8 bases and J lost 9; bases outside the gene matches: 12. In germline, CDR1 is MNHEY, CDR2 SVGAGI. CDR3 bases: TGTGCCAGCCACAGGGGAACGCGGGCCAGCTACACCTTC. It yields the protein CASHRGTRASYTF.

This chain connects TRBV2 to TRBJ1-4; no reliable D call. V lost 1 base and J 10 bases, leaving 13 bases between the germline ends. The germline V gene encodes CDR1 SNHLY and CDR2 FYNNEI. This CDR3 comprises 14 residues. The CDR3 loop is CASSEGFRDGKLFF. The DNA of the CDR3 is TGTGCCAGCAGTGAAGGATTTCGGGATGGAAAACTGTTTTTT.

The gene calls are TRBV7-8 and TRBJ1-6; TRBD1 matches 8 bases. This CDR3 has 15 amino acids. Trimming at V came to 5 bases and at J to 6 bases, leaving 6 bases not matched to a gene. Germline lookup yields CDR1 SGHVS and CDR2 FQNEAQ. The CDR3 sequence: CASSPGQGLNSPLHF. The DNA of the CDR3 is TGTGCCAGCAGCCCAGGACAGGGCCTTAATTCACCCCTCCACTTT.

The rearrangement links TRBV3-1 (or the pseudogene TRBV3-2) to TRBJ2-7; TRBD2 agrees at 8 bases. With V trimmed by 5 bases and J by 3 bases, 6 bases remained unmatched. There are 14 residues in the CDR3. The germline V gene encodes CDR1 LGHDT and CDR2 YNNKEL (reference sequence). The CDR3 is CASSYQRGNYEQYF. CDR3 nucleotide sequence: TGTGCCAGCAGCTATCAGCGGGGGAACTACGAGCAGTACTTC.

The chain links TRBV12-5 to TRBJ1-3; 8 bases match TRBD1. Germline-derived CDR1 and CDR2 are LGHNT and FRNRAP. The CDR3 is 16 residues long. With V trimmed by 6 bases and J by 0 bases, 7 bases remained unmatched. DNA for the CDR3: TGTGCTAGTGGCCGCGGACAGGGTTTCTCTGGAAACACCATATATTTT. It specifies CASGRGQGFSGNTIYF.

The CDR3 DNA reads TGTGCCATCAGTGAACAGGGGTTTGGGGGCACAGATACGCAGTATTTT. Amino acid sequence: CAISEQGFGGTDTQYF. V is TRBV10-3 and J is TRBJ2-3, with 7 bases lining up with TRBD1. Looked up from germline, CDR1 is ENHRY and CDR2 is SYGVKD. The V and J ends lost 3 bases and 1 base, in that order; junction bases with no gene match: 7. This CDR3 is built from 16 residues.

The rearrangement joins TRBV30 to TRBJ1-2; 7 nucleotides match TRBD1. Germline CDR1 is GTSNPN and CDR2 is SVGIG (reference sequence). The CDR3 is 14 amino acids. V was pared by 3 bases and J by 4 bases, with 8 bases of the junction left unmatched. CDR3 nucleotide sequence: TGTGCCTGGAGGCCGGGACAGTGGGGCTATGGCTACACCTTC. Translating it yields CAWRPGQWGYGYTF.

CDR3: CASGRGHPTYEQYF. Written as DNA, the CDR3 is TGTGCCAGCGGGAGAGGGCACCCCACCTACGAGCAGTACTTC. The genes are TRBV6-5 and TRBJ2-7, with a possible D match to TRBD2 (5 bases). V was pared by 8 bases and J by 2 bases, with 16 bases between. This CDR3 spans 14 amino acids. The germline V gene encodes CDR1 MNHEY and CDR2 SVGAGI.

The chain carries TRBV7-9 and TRBJ2-1; 7 nucleotides agree with TRBD1. V gave up 5 bases and J gave up 5 bases; unmatched junction bases: 6. This CDR3 has 14 amino acids. CDR1 is SEHNR, CDR2 FQNEAQ, per germline (reference sequence). CDR3: CASSRQGSHNEQFF. The CDR3 DNA sequence: TGTGCCAGCAGCAGACAGGGCTCGCACAATGAGCAGTTCTTC. Drawing the rest from reference TRBV7-9 and TRBJ2-1, the complete variable domain is DTGVSQNPRHKITKRGQNVTFRCDPISEHNRLYWYRQTLGQGPEFLTYFQNEAQLEKSRLLSDRFSAERPKGSFSTLEIQRTEQGDSAMYLCASSRQGSHNEQFFGPGTRLTVL.

The V and J genes are TRBV3-1 (or the pseudogene TRBV3-2) and TRBJ2-1; 7 bases fit TRBD2. Germline-derived CDR1 and CDR2 are LGHDT and YNNKEL (reference sequence). There are 18 residues in the CDR3. V dropped 0 bases and J dropped 0; count of bases not matched to a gene: 8. CDR3 nucleotides: TGTGCCAGCAGCCAAGATTATCCGCGGGGGTTCTCCTACAATGAGCAGTTCTTC. This encodes CASSQDYPRGFSYNEQFF.

The chain couples TRBV7-2 to TRBJ2-3; 7 bases align to TRBD1. CDR1 SGHTA and CDR2 FQGNSA come from the germline V gene. With 1 base clipped from V and 4 bases from J, the junction kept 5 bases outside the gene matches. This CDR3 has 15 amino acids. The CDR3 loop is CASSLVRGQADTQYF. The DNA for the CDR3 is TGTGCCAGCAGCTTAGTAAGGGGGCAAGCAGATACGCAGTATTTT.

The chain is built from TRBV7-8 and TRBJ2-6; TRBD2 matches 7 bases. V dropped 5 bases and J dropped 4; count of bases not matched to a gene: 11. Germline CDR1 reads SGHVS; CDR2 reads FQNEAQ. CDR3 length: 17 amino acids. The CDR3 DNA sequence: TGTGCCAGCAGCCCATTCCTCGGGGGGAAAGGGGCCAACGTCCTGACTTTC. This sequence encodes CASSPFLGGKGANVLTF.

This clone has only one observation. The chain recombines TRBV2 with TRBJ1-3; D possibly corresponds to TRBD1 (6 bases). The CDR3 totals 19 residues. Germline V CDR1 and CDR2: SNHLY, FYNNEI. The V end was cut by 8 bases, the J end by 4 bases, with 30 bases between. The CDR3 spells CASVKGWARGEEGGNTIYF. Here the CDR3 DNA reads TGTGCCAGCGTAAAGGGTTGGGCCAGGGGCGAAGAAGGCGGAAACACCATATATTTT.

This clone was seen a few times. The genes are TRBV30 and TRBJ1-2; D unclear. Trimming pared 0 bases from V and 8 bases from J, leaving 10 bases between. The CDR3 consists of 12 residues. Germline V gene lookup returns CDR1 GTSNPN and CDR2 SVGIG (reference sequence). For the CDR3, the DNA is TGTGCCTGGAGTGTACCAGCGGGCGGCTACACCTTC. Amino acids: CAWSVPAGGYTF.

The gene calls are TRBV6-5 and TRBJ2-1, with D tentatively TRBD1 (5 bases). Trimming stripped 7 bases from V and 7 bases from J, with 11 bases between. From germline, CDR1 is MNHEY and CDR2 SVGAGI. The CDR3 consists of 12 residues. The CDR3 protein is CASKAGSNEQFF. DNA for the CDR3: TGTGCCAGCAAGGCAGGGTCAAATGAGCAGTTCTTC.

The CDR3 DNA follows: TGTGCCAGCAGTGAAGGGGGGCGACTCAAAGAAAAAAACACCATATATTTT. Its protein product is CASSEGGRLKEKNTIYF. The rearrangement uses TRBV6-1 and TRBJ1-3, with a tentative D call TRBD1 (6 bases). The CDR3 covers 17 residues. V shed 1 base and J shed 6 bases, with 19 bases lying between them. The germline gives CDR1 MNHNS, CDR2 SASEGT.

The J gene is TRBJ1-2, the V gene TRBV18; 7 bases are shared with TRBD1. This CDR3 comprises 13 residues. From germline, CDR1 is KGHSH and CDR2 LQKENI. Trimming took 6 bases from V and 8 from J; bases not matched to a gene: 9. The CDR3 loop reads CASSPDRVDGYTF. In DNA, the CDR3 is TGTGCCAGCTCTCCCGACAGGGTCGACGGCTACACCTTC.

This clone was recorded once. The rearrangement uses TRBV7-2 and TRBJ1-5; TRBD1 matches 7 bases. Germline values: CDR1 SGHTA, CDR2 FQGNSA. The CDR3 has 13 amino acids. V trimming: 6 bases; J trimming: 7 bases; junction bases outside the gene matches: 6. In DNA, the CDR3 is TGTGCCAGCAGTCAAGACAGGGTACAGCCCCAGCATTTT. Translated: CASSQDRVQPQHF.